A single TCR beta chain is shown here with its context. This receptor's antigen is unknown. Qualities for individual bases were not recorded, and no much larger clone is one base off. The data derive from a study of T cell responses to AZD1222 COVID-19 vaccine (TCRdb year 2021). At the level of the whole study: TCR sequencing was performed for roughly 240 trial participants, of whom around 210 were given two doses of AZD1222 and 26 were given two doses of MenACWY control vaccine. Trial participants were enrolled by age into 18-55, 56-69 and 70-plus year subgroups, with about 150, 28 and 57 TCR-sequenced participants respectively. Overall study results and their limits: Epitopes outside the regions mutated in the B.1.351 and B.1.1.7 variants were reportedly recognized by nearly half of the unique spike-specific TCRs. Conclusions about previously exposed vaccinees were limited because only six AZD1222 recipients were SARS-CoV-2 seropositive at baseline. CD4 TCRs associated with the vaccine covered the entire spike protein, and the dominant responses were in regions 160-218 and 743-854. Participants were mostly white British and included more females than males, and it was suggested by the authors that clonal diversity may have been underestimated. Because no samples from the day 14 peak response were available, repertoires could be characterized only after the peak T cell response. Spike-specific TCR breadth and depth rose significantly after two AZD1222 doses compared with day 0 and with MenACWY recipients. The 56-69-year group was small, and its depth increase did not reach significance, likely because of low power.

The CDR3 regions of human TCRbeta chains were analyzed by immunosequencing. In the paper's pipeline: Repertoire TCRs were matched against a reference library of SARS-CoV-2-specific TCRs generated with the MIRA antigen-specificity platform. Breadth was defined as the fraction of unique TCRs that were SARS-CoV-2-associated. Depth was defined as the fraction of total T cells that were SARS-CoV-2-associated. Using the MIRA data, every spike-specific TCR was mapped to the spike region that the TCR reacted to and assigned to either a CD4 or a CD8 class. Log10-transformed breadth and depth values were compared by one-way ANOVA with Sidak's multiple comparisons tests. TCRdb obtained this table from immuneACCESS and retained in-frame rearrangements with V and J assigned. These tables miss some clones; where compared with another copy, unresolved V genes account for less than half of the shortfall, and the remainder is unexplained. V and J calls and clone size follow that table, whereas D and trimming were derived from the DNA. The sample table shows about 200,000 clones, and approximately 94% are seen once. The leading ten clones occupy more than 0.8% of the sample.

Per the publication, the time point label means: about 28 days (+/-7) after the second vaccine dose. AZD1222 recipients with second doses at about 4 weeks or about 12 weeks were pooled, because spike-specific TCR depth and breadth did not differ between schedules. Vaccinee samples were obtained from the UK trials COV001 and COV002, which included a single-blind randomized controlled phase 2/3 trial of AZD1222 (ChAdOx1 nCoV-19) in healthy adults. Trial participant PBMC samples were collected at day 0 and day 28 after the second dose for TCRbeta chain sequencing. The TCR comes from an adult who received the AZD1222 COVID-19 vaccine. Sample: peripheral blood, taken 28 days after the second AZD1222 dose.

The CDR3 has the sequence CASNGQGGKNTEAFF. The nucleotide sequence is TGTGCCAGCAACGGACAGGGGGGTAAGAACACTGAAGCTTTCTTT. The chain uses TRBV2 and TRBJ1-1, with TRBD1 identical over 10 junction bases. CDR3 length: 15 amino acids, cysteine to phenylalanine. Of the read, only the CDR3 DNA is kept; its 45 bases are in frame from base 1. Looking up the germline V gene yields CDR1 SNHLY and CDR2 FYNNEI. The germline V and J ends show losses of 7 bases and 1 base respectively, and no gene match explains 6 bases of the junction.